This TCR beta chain was recorded in a study of T cells after yellow fever vaccination. MiXCR was run by TCRdb on the 5' RACE reads, yielding one entry per CDR3 protein. The repertoire holds about 260,000 distinct CDR3 sequences, with roughly 13% as singletons. Study conclusions and caveats: Detected again after the booster were most primary-vaccination clones, at 95% to 98% CD4 and 80% to 90% CD8.

This CDR3 is built from 15 residues. Germline CDR1 and CDR2: MDHEN and SYDVKM. Losses at the gene ends were 6 bases for V and 3 bases for J; bases not matched to a gene: 10. This clonotype has only a few counts. No antigen is known for it. The receptor comes from a man younger than 40 who received the YFV17D yellow fever vaccine. The chain recombines TRBV28 with TRBJ2-7, with TRBD1 matching over 8 bases. Sequenced here: CD4+ T cells sorted from PBMCs, sampled 45 days after the yellow fever booster vaccination. CDR3 region: CASRHPGTGGYEQYF. In DNA, the CDR3 is TGTGCCAGCAGACACCCAGGGACAGGCGGCTACGAGCAGTACTTC.